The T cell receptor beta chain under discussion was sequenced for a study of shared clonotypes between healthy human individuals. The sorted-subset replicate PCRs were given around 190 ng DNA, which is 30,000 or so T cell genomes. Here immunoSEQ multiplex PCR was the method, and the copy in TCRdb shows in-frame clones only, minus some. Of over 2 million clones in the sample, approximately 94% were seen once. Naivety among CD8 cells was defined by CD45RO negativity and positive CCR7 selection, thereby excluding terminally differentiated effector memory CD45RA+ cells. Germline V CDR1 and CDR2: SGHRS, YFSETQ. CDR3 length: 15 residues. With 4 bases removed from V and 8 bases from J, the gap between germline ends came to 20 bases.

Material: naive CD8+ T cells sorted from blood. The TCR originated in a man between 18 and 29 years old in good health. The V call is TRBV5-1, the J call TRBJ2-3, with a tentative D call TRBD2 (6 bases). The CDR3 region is CASSPEGLWGGTQYF. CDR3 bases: TGCGCCAGCAGCCCAGAGGGACTTTGGGGAGGTACGCAGTATTTT.